This paragraph covers one T cell receptor (beta chain) sequence. The entry originates in a study of identical twins. Via MiXCR, TCRdb re-called the 5' RACE reads, giving one row per CDR3 protein. The sample consists of about 790,000 distinct CDR3 sequences, roughly 20% of them appearing once. The CDR3 length is 15 residues. CDR1 is DFQATT, CDR2 SNEGSKA, per germline (reference sequence). The V end was cut by 0 bases, the J end by 2 bases, with 13 bases between. These same records also appear under a second study, on T cells expressing NK-cell markers.

The sequenced sample consisted of PBMCs. This sequence joins TRBV20-1 and TRBJ2-5, with a weak D call TRBD2 (5 bases). The sequence came from a woman between 18 and 30 years old in good health. Here the CDR3 DNA reads TGCAGTGCTAGAGATGCCCTAGCTGATCAAGAGACCCAGTACTTC. Translating it yields CSARDALADQETQYF.